Detailed here is one TCR beta chain. This sample stems from a study of blood T cell repertoires in COVID-19. Assay used: immunoSEQ multiplex PCR; TCRdb lists only in-frame clones, some missing. The table shows some 320,000 clones, with 85% occurring only once. The receptor was isolated from a woman aged 25 to 39 who had been exposed to COVID-19. The source material was PBMCs or T cells enriched from blood (not recorded which).

CDR3 sequence (DNA): TGTGCCAGCAGCCCTTTTCAGAGCGATGAGCAGTTCTTC. Translation gives CASSPFQSDEQFF. The chain joins TRBV7-3 to TRBJ2-1, with unresolved D. CDR3 length equals 13 residues. Germline V gene sequence: CDR1 SGHTA, CDR2 FQGTGA. V was clipped by 5 bases and J by 8 bases, with 13 bases between them.